What follows describes a single T cell receptor beta chain. Its antigen is unknown. The germline V gene encodes CDR1 MGHRA and CDR2 YSYEKL. The CDR3 has 14 amino acids. These data originate in a study of T cells expressing NK-cell markers. Study in general: Repertoire data for TCR beta were derived from sorted T cells (CD3+CD56+NKG2C+, CD3+CD56+NKG2C- and CD3+CD56-NKG2C+). Seven HCMV-seropositive donors and one seronegative donor made up the eight sequenced donors. Study findings and constraints: HCMV specificity of expanded NKG2C+ T cell clones remained unclear.

TCRdb reprocessed the 5' RACE reads and reports one entry per CDR3 protein, with no DNA. This sample's table reports roughly 390,000 distinct CDR3 sequences. The source is a man aged 18-69 years in good health. Sequences were obtained from blood T cells: a sorted CD56 or NKG2C T cell subset, CD4+ or CD8+ T cells, or bulk PBMC T cells (not recorded which). This chain connects TRBV4-1 to TRBJ2-7. CDR3 protein: CASSQEGSRNEQYF.